The table lists the clone carrying this T cell receptor beta chain with many counts. Its antigen is currently unknown. Trimming shortened V by 4 bases and J by 2 bases, and 14 bases separated the two germline ends. The length of the CDR3 is 15 residues. The germline gives CDR1 SGHAT, CDR2 FQNNGV. From 8.5 to 10 ml of fresh peripheral blood, PBMCs were isolated. This sample stems from a study of T cells in Graves' hyperthyroidism and ophthalmopathy. As for the study in general: Peripheral blood collection took place at initial diagnosis, before any treatment. Overall study results and limits: Most thyroid clonotypes with frequency above 0.001 were detected in blood. Separation of ophthalmopathy from stable hyperthyroidism was achieved by a 13 V-J model.

The source material, RNA transcripts, was used to amplify TCR beta CDR3 regions. First-round RT-PCR with HTBI primers amplified the TCR CDR3 region. TCRdb called the multiplex PCR reads again in MiXCR, with one record for every CDR3 protein. The data contain 400,000 to 550,000 distinct CDR3 sequences, 14% of them seen just once; the ten biggest clones take up around a sixth. This chain links TRBV11-2 with TRBJ1-1, with a tentative D call TRBD1 (6 bases). Sequencing was done on a sample of blood. The origin of this receptor is a woman aged 18-30 years with Graves' hyperthyroidism. In DNA form, the CDR3 reads TGTGCCAGCAGCTCATCAGACAGGCCCAACACTGAAGCTTTCTTT. Translation gives CASSSSDRPNTEAFF. The full variable domain, completed using reference TRBV11-2 and TRBJ1-1, is EAGVAQSPRYKIIEKRQSVAFWCNPISGHATLYWYQQILGQGPKLLIQFQNNGVVDDSQLPKDRFSAERLKGVDSTLKIQPAKLEDSAVYLCASSSSDRPNTEAFFGQGTRLTVV.